These 5 T cell receptor beta chains originate from one sample sequenced in a study of response to subunit inactivated influenza vaccine (dated by TCRdb to the late 2010s). Libraries were prepared through RT-PCR. The sequencer was an Illumina HiSeq 2500. The public sequencing data were trimmed at Q25 with fastp and processed into clonotypes with MiXCR by TCRdb, which kept only in-frame beta chains. Each CDR3 protein appears once, grouped with its most common genes and DNA. Across this sample there are more than 600,000 distinct CDR3 sequences, with 15% to 20% seen only once. Jointly, the top ten make up about a tenth of the sample. The source was PBMCs from blood, collected 5 days after vaccination. The receptors were gathered from a man aged 50 to 60 who received an inactivated influenza vaccine. Donor details come from another sample of the same person, matched by shared clones.

The V call is TRBV28, the J call TRBJ2-3, with D hard to call. V was cut by 3 bases and J by 5 bases, with 15 bases left in between. The CDR3 covers 15 residues. Germline V lookup: CDR1 MDHEN, CDR2 SYDVKM. The CDR3 region is CASSFPKMGIDTQYF. CDR3 sequence (DNA): TGTGCCAGCAGTTTCCCAAAAATGGGGATAGATACGCAGTATTTT.

This clonotype was detected only a few times. V and J are TRBV30 and TRBJ1-3; D is unclear. V lost 2 bases and J 3 bases, leaving 8 bases between the germline ends. Germline V gene data show CDR1 as GTSNPN and CDR2 as SVGIG (reference sequence). This CDR3 comprises 13 residues. DNA for the CDR3: TGTGCCTGGAGTAAAACCCTTGGAAACACCATATATTTT. Its translation is CAWSKTLGNTIYF.

In this sample, this clonotype turned up a few times. The chain employs TRBV5-1 and TRBJ2-2; no firm D call. V was shortened by 4 bases and J by 6 bases, with 22 bases between the two germline ends. The CDR3 is 17 residues long. Per the germline V gene, CDR1 is SGHRS and CDR2 is YFSETQ. The chain's CDR3 is CASSPASAFWVAGELFF. The CDR3 region has the DNA TGCGCCAGCAGCCCCGCCTCGGCGTTTTGGGTTGCCGGGGAGCTGTTTTTT.

The chain couples TRBV18 to TRBJ2-1; D call uncertain. This CDR3 is 13 amino acids long. The V and J ends lost 4 bases and 6 bases respectively, with 10 bases between them. CDR1 and CDR2 from the germline V gene are KGHSH and LQKENI. In DNA, the CDR3 is TGTGCCAGCTCACGGGTTGGCGTCAATGAGCAGTTCTTC. It specifies CASSRVGVNEQFF.

The rearrangement joins TRBV12-3 or TRBV12-4 to TRBJ1-3; TRBD1 matches 7 bases. This CDR3 region has 15 residues. V was pared by 6 bases and J by 7 bases, with 12 bases of the junction left unmatched. The CDR3 nucleotides are TGTGCCAGCAGCCTTACAGGGGAGTATAGGAACACCATATATTTT. Protein: CASSLTGEYRNTIYF.